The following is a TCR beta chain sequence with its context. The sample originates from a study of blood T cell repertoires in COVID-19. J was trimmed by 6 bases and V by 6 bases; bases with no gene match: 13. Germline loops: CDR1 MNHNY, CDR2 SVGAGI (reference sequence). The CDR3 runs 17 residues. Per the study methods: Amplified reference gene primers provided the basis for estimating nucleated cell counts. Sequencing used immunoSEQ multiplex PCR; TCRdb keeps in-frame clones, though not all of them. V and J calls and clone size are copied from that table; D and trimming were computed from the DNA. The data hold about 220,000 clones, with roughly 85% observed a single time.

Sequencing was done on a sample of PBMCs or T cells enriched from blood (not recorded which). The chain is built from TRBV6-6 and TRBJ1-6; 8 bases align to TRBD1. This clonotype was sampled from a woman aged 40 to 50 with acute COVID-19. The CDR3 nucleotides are TGTGCCAGCAGGCGACCGGGACAGGTCGGCTTTAATTCACCCCTCCACTTT. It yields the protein CASRRPGQVGFNSPLHF.